This T cell receptor (beta chain) comes out of a study of T-cell reconstitution after alpha-beta-depleted transplantation in children. Regarding the study as a whole: There were some patients whose high TCRbeta diversity at day 60 came from surviving recipient T cells and thymic progenitors. Roughly two months post-transplant, alpha-beta T cells reportedly originated from several hundred graft clones that had expanded. Most T-cell counts and diversity one year after the transplant came from T cells that were newly produced.

Unique molecular identifiers were incorporated into the prepared TCRbeta library. TCRdb independently ran MiXCR on the PCR reads; one entry per CDR3 protein. The data hold over 200,000 distinct CDR3 sequences, with about a sixth observed a single time. On this clonotype itself: Its antigen is still unknown.

This CDR3 has 15 amino acids. Germline CDR1 reads LNHDA; CDR2 reads SQIVND (reference sequence). The V end was cut by 4 bases, the J end by 2 bases, with 15 bases between. Sequences were derived from PBMCs, mostly from graft donor cells, sampled 360 days after TCRalphabeta/CD19-depleted stem cell transplant. The rearrangement links TRBV19 to TRBJ2-7; D assignment may be TRBD1 or TRBD2 (5 bases each). The TCR was taken from a male patient aged 2-15 years who had a stem cell transplant for acute lymphoblastic leukemia, so the T cells may come from the graft donor. The CDR3 coding sequence is TGTGCCAGTAGTAGCCAAGCCGGGGCCGCCTACGAGCAGTACTTC. Protein sequence: CASSSQAGAAYEQYF.